Given below is one T cell receptor (beta chain) in context. Its antigen is as yet unknown. This sample was taken from a study of cytomegalovirus exposure and HLA in healthy donors. V shed 5 bases and J shed 4 bases, with 15 bases lying between them. This CDR3 is 14 amino acids long. CDR1 is SGHNT and CDR2 is YYREEE in the germline V gene (reference sequence). Study-wide results and caveats: CMV serostatus was the sole immune exposure information available. Overall, about 160 TCR beta chains were annotated as cytomegalovirus-associated. Per a later analysis, HLA-associated TCR beta chains showed more clonal expansion than other, equally common TCR beta chains. The presence/absence work took it that sequencing depth was about the same across donors.

Primers included in the PCR were 60 Vbeta and 13 Jbeta primers. Repertoires were generated with immunoSEQ multiplex PCR, while TCRdb's copy carries only in-frame clones and drops some. The table shows about 110,000 clones, with approximately 79% occurring only once. Sequences were obtained from PBMCs. The source of this sequence is a man aged 55 to 70 in good health and CMV-seronegative. The chain couples TRBV5-4 to TRBJ1-2; D gene uncertain. DNA for the CDR3: TGTGCCAGCAGAGTCAGAGGGTCTCCCTATGGCTACACCTTC. Translated, it gives CASRVRGSPYGYTF.